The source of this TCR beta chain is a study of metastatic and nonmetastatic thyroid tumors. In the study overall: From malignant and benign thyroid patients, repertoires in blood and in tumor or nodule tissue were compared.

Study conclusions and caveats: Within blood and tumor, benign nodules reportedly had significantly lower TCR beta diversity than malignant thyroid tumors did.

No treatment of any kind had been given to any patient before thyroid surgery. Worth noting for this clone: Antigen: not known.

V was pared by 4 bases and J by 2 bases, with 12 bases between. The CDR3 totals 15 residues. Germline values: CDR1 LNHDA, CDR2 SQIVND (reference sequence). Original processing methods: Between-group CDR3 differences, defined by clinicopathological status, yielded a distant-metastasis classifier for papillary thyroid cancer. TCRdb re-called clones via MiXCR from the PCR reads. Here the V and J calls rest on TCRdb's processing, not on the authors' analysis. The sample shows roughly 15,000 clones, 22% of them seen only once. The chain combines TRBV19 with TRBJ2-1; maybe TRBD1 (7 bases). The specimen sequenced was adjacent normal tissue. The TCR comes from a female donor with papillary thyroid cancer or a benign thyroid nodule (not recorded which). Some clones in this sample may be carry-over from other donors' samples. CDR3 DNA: TGTGCCAGTAGTACATCCAGGGGGGCCTACAATGAGCAGTTCTTC. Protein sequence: CASSTSRGAYNEQFF.